This TCR beta chain stems from a study of OX40 agonist ivuxolimab in advanced cancers. With 4 bases removed from V and 5 bases from J, the gap between germline ends came to 11 bases. Germline values: CDR1 SEHNR, CDR2 FQNEAQ (reference sequence). This CDR3 spans 14 amino acids. Generated by immunoSEQ multiplex PCR, the TCRdb table keeps only in-frame clones and is missing some. The sample records 65,000 to 90,000 clones, roughly 86% being singletons. This sequence was found in an adult with an advanced solid tumor such as melanoma, head and neck, liver or kidney cancer. This chain uses TRBV7-9 with TRBJ1-4; TRBD1 might be the D (5 bases). The input for sequencing was CD4+ or CD8+ T cells sorted from blood, taken in a trial of the OX40 agonist ivuxolimab. In DNA, the CDR3 is TGTGCCAGCAGCTCCCGGGACGTAAATGAAAAACTGTTTTTT. Its protein product is CASSSRDVNEKLFF.